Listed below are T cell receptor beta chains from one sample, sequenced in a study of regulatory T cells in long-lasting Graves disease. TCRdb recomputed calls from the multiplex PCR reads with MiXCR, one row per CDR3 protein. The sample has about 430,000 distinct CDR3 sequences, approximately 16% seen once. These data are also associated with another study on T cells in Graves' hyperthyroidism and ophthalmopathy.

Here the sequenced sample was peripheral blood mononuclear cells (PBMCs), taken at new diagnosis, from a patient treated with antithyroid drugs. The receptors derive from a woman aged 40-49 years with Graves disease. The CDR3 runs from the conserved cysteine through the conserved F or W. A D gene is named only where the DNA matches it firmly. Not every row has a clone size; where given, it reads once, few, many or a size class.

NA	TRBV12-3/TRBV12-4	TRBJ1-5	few	TGTGCCAGCAGTTTGAAGGGGGAGGTTCAGCCCCAGCATTTT	CASSLKGEVQPQHF
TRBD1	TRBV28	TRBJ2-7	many	TGTGCCAGCAGCTACGACAGGGGGCTCGACGAGCAGTACTTC	CASSYDRGLDEQYF
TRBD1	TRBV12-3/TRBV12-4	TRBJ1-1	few	TGTGCCAGCAGTGCTCCTGACAGGGGGCTTAGGAACACTGAAGCTTTCTTT	CASSAPDRGLRNTEAFF
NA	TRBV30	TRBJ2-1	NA	TGTGCCTGGACCTTGGACCACAATGAGCAGTTCTTC	CAWTLDHNEQFF
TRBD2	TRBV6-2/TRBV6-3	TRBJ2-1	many	TGTGCCAGCAGCCCCTGGGACGGGACTAGCGGGAGAAATGAGCAGTTCTTC	CASSPWDGTSGRNEQFF
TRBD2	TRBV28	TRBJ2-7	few	TGTGCCAGCAGTTACGTTGGCGGGAGGGCCTCCTACGAGCAGTACTTC	CASSYVGGRASYEQYF
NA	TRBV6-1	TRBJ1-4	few	TGTGCCAGCAGCGCGGGCCTCCGAAGGAATGAAAAACTGTTTTTT	CASSAGLRRNEKLFF
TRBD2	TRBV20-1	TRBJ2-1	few	TGCAGTGCTAGAGTCCCTAGCGGGAGCCCCAATTCCTACAATGAGCAGTTCTTC	CSARVPSGSPNSYNEQFF
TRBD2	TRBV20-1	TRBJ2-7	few	TGCAGTGCTAGAGAGATGGAGTCGGGAGGGCCTTGGGACGAGCAGTACTTC	CSAREMESGGPWDEQYF
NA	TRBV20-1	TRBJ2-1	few	TGCAGTGCTAGAGTGGCAGGTGGGGTACGGAATGAGCAGTTCTTC	CSARVAGGVRNEQFF
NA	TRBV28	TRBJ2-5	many	TGTGCCAGCAGGGGTCAGGGGGGGCAAGAGACCCAGTACTTC	CASRGQGGQETQYF
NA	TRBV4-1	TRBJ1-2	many	TGCGCCAGCAGCACCCGACAGGCAGCTAACTATGGCTACACCTTC	CASSTRQAANYGYTF
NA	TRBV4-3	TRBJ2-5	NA	TGCGCCAGCAGCCAAGATTTGAGGGCGGAGACCCAGTACTTC	CASSQDLRAETQYF
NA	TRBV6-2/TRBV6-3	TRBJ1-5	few	TGTGCCAGCAGTCCGACAGCATTCCTCAATCAGCCCCAGCATTTT	CASSPTAFLNQPQHF
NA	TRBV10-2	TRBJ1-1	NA	TGCGCCAGCACATTGGGGCAGAGGACTGAAGCTTTCTTT	CASTLGQRTEAFF
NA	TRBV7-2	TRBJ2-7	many	TGTGCCAGCAGCTTGACAGGCACAAATCCCGCCTACGAGCAGTACTTC	CASSLTGTNPAYEQYF
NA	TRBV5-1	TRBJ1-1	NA	TGCGCCAGCATGGGGGCAGGGTTTGAAGCTTTCTTT	CASMGAGFEAFF
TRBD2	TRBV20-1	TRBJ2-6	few	TGCAGTGCCCTAGCTGGGGAGGGAAGCTCTGGGGCCAACGTCCTGACTTTC	CSALAGEGSSGANVLTF
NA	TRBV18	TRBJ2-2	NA	TGTGCCAGCTCACTTCAGGAGATCCTTAACACCGGGGAGCTGTTTTTT	CASSLQEILNTGELFF
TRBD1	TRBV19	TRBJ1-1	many	TGTGCCAGTAGGGACCTCCCATACGGACAGGCGAACACTGAAGCTTTCTTT	CASRDLPYGQANTEAFF
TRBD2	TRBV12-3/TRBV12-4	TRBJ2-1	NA	TGTGCCAGCAGTCGCACGACTAGCGGGAATAACAATGAGCAGTTCTTC	CASSRTTSGNNNEQFF
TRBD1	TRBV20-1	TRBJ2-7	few	TGCAGTGCTAGGTCGACGGGGACAGTAAATCTCTACGAGCAGTACTTC	CSARSTGTVNLYEQYF
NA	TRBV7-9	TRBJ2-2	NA	TGTGCCAGCAGCTCTGACCGGAAGACGGACACCGGGGAGCTGTTTTTT	CASSSDRKTDTGELFF
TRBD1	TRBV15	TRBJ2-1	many	TGTGCCACCAGCCGCGACAGGGGGGGTTACAATGAGCAGTTCTTC	CATSRDRGGYNEQFF